These T cell receptor beta chains were read from a single sample in a study of T cell responses to AZD1222 COVID-19 vaccine. The protocol was immunoSEQ multiplex PCR, while the TCRdb copy is restricted to in-frame clones and leaves out a portion. The sample lists around 140,000 clones, 80% to 90% occurring once. The specimen was peripheral blood, collected on day 0 of AZD1222 vaccination. Receptors originate from an adult in good health. The CDR3 runs from the conserved cysteine through the conserved F or W. Each record gives: V gene, J gene, D gene, clone size, CDR3 DNA, CDR3 protein. D genes are given only for firm matches. Size values are once, few and many counts, or a class for expanded clones, and some rows have none.

>TRBV18|TRBJ2-3|TRBD1|.
TGTGCCAGCTCACCCGTACAGGGGGCGGAGGATACGCAGTATTTT
CASSPVQGAEDTQYF
>TRBV6-5|TRBJ2-7|.|once
TGTGCCAGCAGTTCCCGGGACACCACCTACGAGCAGTACTTC
CASSSRDTTYEQYF
>TRBV6-5|TRBJ1-5|.|.
TGTGCCAGCAGTTACCAGGGTGGGGGCAATCAGCCCCAGCATTTT
CASSYQGGGNQPQHF
>TRBV30|TRBJ2-3|TRBD2|.
TGTGCCTGGAGTGAACTAGCGGGGAGCACAGATACGCAGTATTTT
CAWSELAGSTDTQYF
>TRBV4-1|TRBJ2-1|.|.
TGCGCCAGCAGCCCCCCCACCGCCTACAATGAGCAGTTCTTC
CASSPPTAYNEQFF
>TRBV28|TRBJ2-7|.|.
TGTGCCAGTTCTGAAATCCAGCAGTACTTC
CASSEIQQYF
>TRBV3-1/TRBV3-2|TRBJ2-2|.|.
TGTGCCAGCAGCCAACACATAGGGGGGGAGCTGTTTTTT
CASSQHIGGELFF
>TRBV2|TRBJ1-6|.|.
TGTGCCAGCACTGGGGGGGCGAATTCACCCCTCCACTTT
CASTGGANSPLHF
>TRBV29-1|TRBJ2-1|.|.
TGCAGCGTGGATATACAGGGACGTGAGCAGTTCTTC
CSVDIQGREQFF
>TRBV18|TRBJ2-5|TRBD2|once
TGTGCCAGCTCGGGACTAGAGGGGGAGACCCAGTACTTC
CASSGLEGETQYF
>TRBV6-4|TRBJ2-7|TRBD1|few
TGTGCCAGCAGTGACTCTGCTTGGACACGACAGGGACCTCCGGAGGAGCAGTACTTC
CASSDSAWTRQGPPEEQYF
>TRBV5-5|TRBJ1-1|TRBD1|.
TGTGCCAGCAGCTCCATTGGGGACCCCCCAGGGGGTTTCTTT
CASSSIGDPPGGFF
>TRBV4-1|TRBJ2-3|TRBD2|.
TGCGCCAGCAGCCAGCCACCCGTAGCGGGGGGGCGGATCACAGATACGCAGTATTTT
CASSQPPVAGGRITDTQYF
>TRBV27|TRBJ2-2|.|.
TGTGCCAGCATCTTAAGGGCGAACACCGGGGAGCTGTTTTTT
CASILRANTGELFF
>TRBV12-3/TRBV12-4|TRBJ2-6|.|.
TGTGCCAGCAGTTTAACCGGGGCCAACGTCCTGACTTTC
CASSLTGANVLTF
>TRBV9|TRBJ2-1|.|.
TGTGCCAGCAGCGTAGAGGGTTTGGACAGACTTTTATACAATGAGCAGTTCTTC
CASSVEGLDRLLYNEQFF
>TRBV7-8|TRBJ2-1|.|once
TGTGCCAGCAGCTTAGAACGGGCCACAGGGCGGTACAATGAGCAGTTCTTC
CASSLERATGRYNEQFF
>TRBV6-5|TRBJ1-2|TRBD1|.
TGTGCCAGCAGTTACTCTACGACAGGGGGCTATGGCTACACCTTC
CASSYSTTGGYGYTF
>TRBV7-2|TRBJ2-7|.|.
TGTGCCAGCAGCTTATTGAGCGACAGCTCCTACGAGCAGTACTTC
CASSLLSDSSYEQYF
>TRBV11-2|TRBJ1-1|.|.
TGTGCCAGCAGCTTAGGGCGGGAGAACACTGAAGCTTTCTTT
CASSLGRENTEAFF
>TRBV7-9|TRBJ1-2|TRBD1|.
TGTGCCAGCAGCAAGGCCCCGACAGGGATGGTCTCTGGCTACACCTTC
CASSKAPTGMVSGYTF
>TRBV5-4|TRBJ1-5|.|.
TGTGCCAGCAGCTTGGGGGGAGGGGGGAGCAATCAGCCCCAGCATTTT
CASSLGGGGSNQPQHF
>TRBV28|TRBJ2-6|TRBD2|.
TGTGCCAGCAGTTTTTCCGGGACTAGCGGAACTGGTGGGGCCAACGTCCTGACTTTC
CASSFSGTSGTGGANVLTF
>TRBV5-4|TRBJ2-1|.|.
TGTGCCAGCAGCCTACTCTCGAGGGATGAGCAGTTCTTC
CASSLLSRDEQFF
>TRBV5-1|TRBJ1-2|.|.
TGCGCCAGCAGCGTGGCTGACTATGGCTACACCTTC
CASSVADYGYTF
>TRBV18|TRBJ1-1|.|.
TGTGCCAGCTCACCAAGTGGGGGGCCGGCTTTCTTT
CASSPSGGPAFF
>TRBV5-1|TRBJ1-4|TRBD1|.
TGCGCCAGCAGCATACAGGGGCCCCGTGAAAAACTGTTTTTT
CASSIQGPREKLFF
>TRBV24-1|TRBJ2-5|.|few
TGTGCCACCAGTGAAGGAGAAAAAGAGACCCAGTACTTC
CATSEGEKETQYF
>TRBV19|TRBJ1-4|.|.
TGTGCCAGTCCCGCGGGGGGAAGGAGGGGAAAACTGTTTTTT
CASPAGGRRGKLFF
>TRBV19|TRBJ1-1|.|.
TGTGCCAGTAGTATTTGGACACAAAGAACTGAAGCTTTCTTT
CASSIWTQRTEAFF
>TRBV18|TRBJ1-3|TRBD1|.
TGTGCCAGCTCACTGCCAGGGGGAGGTGGAAACACCATATATTTT
CASSLPGGGGNTIYF
>TRBV5-5|TRBJ1-4|TRBD1|.
TGTGCCAGCAGCTCGAGGGGGCTGATTAATGAAAAACTGTTTTTT
CASSSRGLINEKLFF
>TRBV5-1|TRBJ2-1|TRBD2|.
TGCGCCAGCAGCTTGGCCGGGACTAGCGGGGGAAACAATGAGCAGTTCTTC
CASSLAGTSGGNNEQFF
>TRBV10-2|TRBJ2-3|TRBD2|once
TGCGCCAGCAGGAGGGGCCTGGAGCGGGAGAAGGTAGATACGCAGTATTTT
CASRRGLEREKVDTQYF
>TRBV6-2/TRBV6-3|TRBJ1-2|TRBD1|.
TGTGCCAGCAGCCCCGGACAGGAATGGGGAGGCTACACCTTC
CASSPGQEWGGYTF
>TRBV7-8|TRBJ1-2|.|.
TGTGCCAGCAGCTTACCCTCGGGGGGTCACCGGGAAATTTATGGCTACACCTTC
CASSLPSGGHREIYGYTF
>TRBV5-6|TRBJ2-3|TRBD2|.
TGTGCCAGCAGCGAGGGACTAGCGGGCACAGATACGCAGTATTTT
CASSEGLAGTDTQYF
>TRBV5-5|TRBJ2-7|TRBD1|.
TGTGCCAGCAGCGGGGACAGCTCCTACGAGCAGTACTTC
CASSGDSSYEQYF
>TRBV12-5|TRBJ1-4|.|.
TGTGCAAGCGCCAGGGACACAACTAATGAAAAACTGTTTTTT
CASARDTTNEKLFF
>TRBV5-1|TRBJ2-1|TRBD2|.
TGCGCCAGCAGCTTGGTCTCGGGAGGGAGCAATGAGCAGTTCTTC
CASSLVSGGSNEQFF
>TRBV27|TRBJ2-5|.|few
TGTGCCAGCAGTTTTGGGCAGGGACGGGAGACCCAGTACTTC
CASSFGQGRETQYF
>TRBV18|TRBJ2-7|.|.
TGTGCCAGCTCACCACAGGGGCACTACGAGCAGTACTTC
CASSPQGHYEQYF
>TRBV4-2|TRBJ1-5|.|.
TGTGCCAGCAGCCAAGGAGACAGTAATCAGCCCCAGCATTTT
CASSQGDSNQPQHF
>TRBV3-1/TRBV3-2|TRBJ1-5|.|.
TGTGCCAGCAGCTATCAGGGACCCAATCAGCCCCAGCATTTT
CASSYQGPNQPQHF
>TRBV14|TRBJ2-1|TRBD2|.
TGTGCCAGCAGCCAATTAGGTAGCGGGGTCTACAATGAGCAGTTCTTC
CASSQLGSGVYNEQFF
>TRBV27|TRBJ2-3|TRBD2|.
TGTGCCAGCAGCCTTTCCCCGGGGGGTGCAGATACGCAGTATTTT
CASSLSPGGADTQYF
>TRBV6-5|TRBJ1-1|TRBD1|.
TGTGCCAGCAGTTACTCACAGGGGACCACGAACACTGAAGCTTTCTTT
CASSYSQGTTNTEAFF
>TRBV10-3|TRBJ2-2|.|.
TGTGCCATCAGTGAGTCCCGAGGGGGGAACACCGGGGAGCTGTTTTTT
CAISESRGGNTGELFF
>TRBV6-5|TRBJ1-2|.|.
TGTGCCAGCTCCCGGGGGGGCCCCTACGGCTACACCTTC
CASSRGGPYGYTF
>TRBV28|TRBJ2-2|TRBD1|.
TGTGCCAGCAGTCCCAGGGACAGGGGAGCGACCGGGGAGCTGTTTTTT
CASSPRDRGATGELFF
>TRBV7-9|TRBJ2-5|TRBD2|.
TGTGCCAGCAGCTTATACGAGGTAGCGGGGAAGCAGACCCAGTACTTC
CASSLYEVAGKQTQYF
>TRBV27|TRBJ2-1|TRBD2|.
TGTGCCAGCAGACTAGCGGGAGGCAATGAGCAGTTCTTC
CASRLAGGNEQFF
>TRBV19|TRBJ1-5|.|.
TGTGCCAGTAGTATAGTTGGGAATCAGCCCCAGCATTTT
CASSIVGNQPQHF
>TRBV28|TRBJ1-4|.|.
TGTGCCAGCAGTTTAGGAGCAACTAATGAAAAACTGTTTTTT
CASSLGATNEKLFF
>TRBV7-9|TRBJ2-1|.|.
TGTGCCAGCAGCTGGGGCGAGGGCTACAATGAGCAGTTCTTC
CASSWGEGYNEQFF
>TRBV11-1|TRBJ2-3|.|.
TGTGCCAGCAGCGTTCGAGGGACAAACGGGGATACGCAGTATTTT
CASSVRGTNGDTQYF